This T cell receptor (beta chain) was retrieved from a study of regulatory T cells in long-lasting Graves disease. Overall study results and limits: Favored usage of TRBV28, TRBJ1-2 and TRBJ2-5 was recorded in persistent disease.

V was cut by 3 bases and J by 7 bases, with 14 bases left in between. Germline CDR1 reads KGHDR; CDR2 reads SFDVKD. The CDR3 runs to 14 residues. About this clonotype itself: The target antigen is unknown.

Time point: newly diagnosed GD, antithyroid drugs for less than 3 months. PBMCs provided the RNA from which the TCR library was made. Arm-PCR with iRepertoire HTBI primers amplified the CDR3 regions for these TCR beta libraries. TCRdb used MiXCR to reprocess the multiplex PCR reads, holding one entry per CDR3 protein. This sample has about 540,000 distinct CDR3 sequences, with 13% found just once. These data also formed part of another study, on T cells in Graves' hyperthyroidism and ophthalmopathy.

The source of this sequence is a young man with Graves disease. This material consisted of peripheral blood mononuclear cells (PBMCs), taken at new diagnosis, from a patient treated with antithyroid drugs. V and J are TRBV24-1 and TRBJ1-2; D may be TRBD1 (6 bases). CDR3: CATSDDPSGVGYTF. CDR3 sequence (DNA): TGTGCCACCAGTGATGATCCCTCAGGGGTTGGCTACACCTTC.